This TCR beta chain came from a study of sequential checkpoint blockade in melanoma. Whole-study context: Each arm's sequence ended with maintenance nivolumab.

Assay: immunoSEQ multiplex PCR; the TCRdb copy retains only in-frame clones and omits some. Among roughly 30,000 clones listed, around 88% were seen once. Treatment here: randomized to nivolumab then ipilimumab (arm A) or the reverse (arm B). No patient had prior DNA-damaging chemotherapy. Germline V lookup: CDR1 LNHDA, CDR2 SQIVND (reference sequence). V shed 6 bases and J shed 3 bases, with 12 bases lying between them. CDR3 length equals 13 residues. The rearrangement uses TRBV19 and TRBJ2-7; possible D gene TRBD2, 5 bases. The sample here was CD8+ T cells sorted from blood (inferred from file names), taken from a patient given nivolumab and ipilimumab in sequence. The sequence was obtained from a human donor with melanoma. CDR3 nucleotides: TGTGCCAGTAGGGCCTGGGAGAGCTACGAGCAGTACTTC. Translated: CASRAWESYEQYF.